One sample yielded the 12 T cell receptor beta chains listed below, sequenced in a study of CD8 T cells in Susac syndrome. The RNA, about 0.45 to 1 ug, was put through reverse transcription using random hexamers. TCRdb re-called the immunoSEQ multiplex PCR reads through MiXCR, storing one row per CDR3 protein. The sample lists around 300,000 distinct CDR3 sequences; almost 85% were seen once. What was sequenced was CD8+ T cells from PBMCs. The receptor set was obtained from a human donor with multiple sclerosis.

The chain is built from TRBV30 and TRBJ2-3; TRBD2 agrees at 10 bases. The CDR3 extends over 15 amino acids. CDR1 GTSNPN and CDR2 SVGIG come from the germline V gene (reference sequence). Losses at the gene ends were 5 bases for V and 3 bases for J; bases not matched to a gene: 8. In nucleotides, the CDR3 is TGTGCCTGGGCTGCTGGGACTAGCGATACAGATACGCAGTATTTT. Encoded protein: CAWAAGTSDTDTQYF.

V and J are TRBV12-3 or TRBV12-4 and TRBJ2-7; either TRBD1 or TRBD2 may fit D (6 bases each). The CDR3 covers 14 residues. Trimming removed 3 bases at V and 7 bases at J, with 16 bases between. CDR3 bases: TGTGCCAGCAGTTTTGAGGGGGGATGGAGGGAGCAGTACTTC. This translates into CASSFEGGWREQYF.

V is TRBV7-9 and J is TRBJ1-2; TRBD1 might be the D (6 bases). The CDR3 spans 15 residues. The germline V gene has CDR1 SEHNR and CDR2 FQNEAQ (reference sequence). Trimming stripped 1 base from V and 3 bases from J, with 12 bases between. CDR3 DNA: TGTGCCAGCAGCTTAGTATCCCGACAGGACTATGGCTACACCTTC. It encodes CASSLVSRQDYGYTF.

The chain has TRBV20-1 and TRBJ2-1; 8 nucleotides agree with TRBD2. This CDR3 contains 14 residues. Germline V gene sequence: CDR1 DFQATT, CDR2 SNEGSKA (reference sequence). Trimming cost V 6 bases and J 4 bases; bases outside gene matches: 8. The CDR3 bases are TGCAGTGCCTCACAAGCGGGAGCATACAATGAGCAGTTCTTC. This codes for CSASQAGAYNEQFF.

This chain links TRBV4-3 with TRBJ2-7; 9 bases are shared with TRBD1. From germline, CDR1 is LGHNA and CDR2 YSLEER. Unmatched junction bases numbered 9, after V lost 0 bases and J lost 3 bases. The CDR3 runs to 17 residues. The CDR3 protein is CASSQDRTGAAYYEQYF. The DNA for the CDR3 is TGCGCCAGCAGCCAAGATAGGACAGGGGCCGCCTACTACGAGCAGTACTTC.

Turning to this clonotype: At one boundary the junction diverges from the germline segment, which might be a read error. This chain connects TRBV29-1 to TRBJ2-7, with TRBD2 matching over 9 bases. Germline V gene data show CDR1 as SQVTM and CDR2 as ANQGSEA. The CDR3 is 15 residues long. CDR3 coding DNA: TGCAGCGTGGAAGTTCTAGCGGGACCTCCCTACGAGCAGTACTTC. This sequence encodes CSVEVLAGPPYEQYF.

There are a few counts of this clonotype. This sequence joins TRBV27 and TRBJ1-5; D uncertain. The CDR3 extends over 13 amino acids. Germline assignment: CDR1 MNHEY and CDR2 SMNVEV (reference sequence). V lost 2 bases and J lost 7, with 9 bases in between. The DNA of the CDR3 is TGTGCCAGCAGTTTAGCAGGAGGCCAGCCCCAGCATTTT. Residues: CASSLAGGQPQHF.

This clonotype was seen once. The gene calls are TRBV7-9 and TRBJ2-7, with a tentative D call TRBD1 (5 bases). CDR1 and CDR2 (germline): SEHNR, FQNEAQ (reference sequence). V gave up 3 bases and J gave up 3 bases, with 12 bases separating them. The CDR3 is made up of 14 amino acids. The CDR3, as DNA: TGTGCCAGCAGCTTTGTAGGACATGGCTACGAGCAGTACTTC. It yields the protein CASSFVGHGYEQYF.

This chain links TRBV4-3 with TRBJ1-2; 10 positions match TRBD1. CDR3 length: 15 residues. J lost 6 bases, V lost 0 bases, and 4 bases had no gene match. The germline CDR1 and CDR2 sequences are LGHNA and YSLEER. The CDR3 reads CASSQDWTGGDGYTF. Written as DNA, the CDR3 is TGCGCCAGCAGCCAAGATTGGACAGGGGGAGATGGCTACACCTTC.

The genes are TRBV28 and TRBJ1-1; TRBD1 matches at 7 bases. J gave up 6 bases and V 8 bases, and 3 bases lay outside the gene matches. The CDR3 sequence is 11 residues long. Germline CDR1 MDHEN, CDR2 SYDVKM. The chain's CDR3 is CASDREAEAFF. The CDR3 nucleotides are TGTGCCAGCGACAGGGAGGCTGAAGCTTTCTTT.

This clonotype was detected only a few times. This chain links TRBV27 with TRBJ2-7; 12 nucleotides agree with TRBD2. CDR1 is MNHEY, CDR2 SMNVEV, per germline (reference sequence). The CDR3 is made up of 15 amino acids. After removal of 5 bases from V and 5 bases from J, the junction contained 7 bases not matched to a gene. The CDR3 coding sequence is TGTGCCAGCAGTACCGGGACTAGCGGGCAGCACGAGCAGTACTTC. Translation: CASSTGTSGQHEQYF.

V is TRBV6-6 and J is TRBJ1-1, with D possibly being TRBD1 (5 bases). Trimming took 5 bases from V and 4 from J, leaving 14 bases between them. The germline gives CDR1 MNHNY, CDR2 SVGAGI (reference sequence). This CDR3 has 14 amino acids. The CDR3 nucleotides are TGTGCCAGCAGTCAGCCAGGGAGGGGCACTGAAGCTTTCTTT. Its translation is CASSQPGRGTEAFF.